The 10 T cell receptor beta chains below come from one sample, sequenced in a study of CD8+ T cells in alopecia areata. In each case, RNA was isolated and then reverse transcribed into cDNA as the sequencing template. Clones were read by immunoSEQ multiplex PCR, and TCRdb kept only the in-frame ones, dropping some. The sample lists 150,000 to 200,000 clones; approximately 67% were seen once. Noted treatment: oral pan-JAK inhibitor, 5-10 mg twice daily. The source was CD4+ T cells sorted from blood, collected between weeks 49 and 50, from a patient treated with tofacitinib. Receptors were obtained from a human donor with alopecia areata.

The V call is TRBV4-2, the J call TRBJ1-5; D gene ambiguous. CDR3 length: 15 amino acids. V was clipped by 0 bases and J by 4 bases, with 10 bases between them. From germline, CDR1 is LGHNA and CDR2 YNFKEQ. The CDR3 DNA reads TGTGCCAGCAGCCAAGATAGGACCACTAATCAGCCCCAGCATTTT. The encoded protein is CASSQDRTTNQPQHF.

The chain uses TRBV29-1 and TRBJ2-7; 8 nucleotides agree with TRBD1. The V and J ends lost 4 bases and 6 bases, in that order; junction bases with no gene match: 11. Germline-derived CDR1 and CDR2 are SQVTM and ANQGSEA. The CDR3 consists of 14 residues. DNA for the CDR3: TGCAGCGTTGTCAACCGGGACAGGCGTGGCGAGCAGTACTTC. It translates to CSVVNRDRRGEQYF.

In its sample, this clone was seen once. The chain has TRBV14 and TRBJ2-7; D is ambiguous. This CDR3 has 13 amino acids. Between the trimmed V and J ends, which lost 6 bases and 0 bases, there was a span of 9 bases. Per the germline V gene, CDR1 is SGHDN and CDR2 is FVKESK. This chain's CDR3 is CASSTKDSYEQYF. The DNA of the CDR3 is TGTGCCAGCAGTACAAAGGACTCCTACGAGCAGTACTTC.

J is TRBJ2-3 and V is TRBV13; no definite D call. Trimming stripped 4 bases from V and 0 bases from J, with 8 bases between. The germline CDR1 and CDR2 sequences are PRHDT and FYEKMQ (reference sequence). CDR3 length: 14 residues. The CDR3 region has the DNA TGTGCCAGCAGCTCCCCCGGCAGCACAGATACGCAGTATTTT. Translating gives CASSSPGSTDTQYF. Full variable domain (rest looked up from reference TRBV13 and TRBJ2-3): AAGVIQSPRHLIKEKRETATLKCYPIPRHDTVYWYQQGPGQDPQFLISFYEKMQSDKGSIPDRFSAQQFSDYHSELNMSSLELGDSALYFCASSSPGSTDTQYFGPGTRLTVL.

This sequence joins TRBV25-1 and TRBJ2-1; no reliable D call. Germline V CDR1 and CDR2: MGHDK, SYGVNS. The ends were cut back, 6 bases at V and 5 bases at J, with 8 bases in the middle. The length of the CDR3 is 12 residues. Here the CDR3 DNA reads TGTGCCAGCAGGGACGTAAACAATGAGCAGTTCTTC. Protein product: CASRDVNNEQFF. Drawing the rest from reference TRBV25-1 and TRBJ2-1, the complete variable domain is EADIYQTPRYLVIGTGKKITLECSQTMGHDKMYWYQQDPGMELHLIHYSYGVNSTEKGDLSSESTVSRIRTEHFPLTLESARPSHTSQYLCASRDVNNEQFFGPGTRLTVL.

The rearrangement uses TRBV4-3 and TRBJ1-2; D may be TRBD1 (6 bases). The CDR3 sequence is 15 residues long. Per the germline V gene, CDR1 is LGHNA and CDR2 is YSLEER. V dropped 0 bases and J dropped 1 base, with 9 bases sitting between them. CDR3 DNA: TGCGCCAGCAGCCAAGACAGGGGTTTTAACTATGGCTACACCTTC. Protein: CASSQDRGFNYGYTF.

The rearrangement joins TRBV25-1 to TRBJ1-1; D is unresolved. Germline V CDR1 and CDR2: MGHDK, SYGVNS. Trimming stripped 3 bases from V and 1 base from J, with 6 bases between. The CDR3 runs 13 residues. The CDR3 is CASSDRKNTEAFF. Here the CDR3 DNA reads TGTGCCAGCAGTGACAGGAAGAACACTGAAGCTTTCTTT.

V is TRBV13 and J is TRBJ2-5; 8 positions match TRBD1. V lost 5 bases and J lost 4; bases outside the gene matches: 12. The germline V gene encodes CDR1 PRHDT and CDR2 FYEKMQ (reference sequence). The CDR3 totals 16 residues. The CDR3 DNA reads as TGTGCCAGCAGCACCCCCGGACAGGGCCGGAGAGAGACCCAGTACTTC. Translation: CASSTPGQGRRETQYF.

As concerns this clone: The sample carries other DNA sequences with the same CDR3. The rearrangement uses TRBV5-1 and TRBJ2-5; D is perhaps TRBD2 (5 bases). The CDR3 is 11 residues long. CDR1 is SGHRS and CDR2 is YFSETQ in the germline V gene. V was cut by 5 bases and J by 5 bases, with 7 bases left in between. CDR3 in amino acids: CASSERETQYF. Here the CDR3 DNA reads TGCGCCAGCAGTGAGCGGGAGACCCAGTACTTC.

The CDR3 DNA reads as TGCAGCGTTGTGGGTCTGGACACTGAAGCTTTCTTT. This gives the protein CSVVGLDTEAFF. V and J are TRBV29-1 and TRBJ1-1; D remains unclear. V was trimmed by 4 bases and J by 3 bases, leaving 9 bases between them. CDR3 length equals 12 residues. CDR1 is SQVTM, CDR2 ANQGSEA, per germline.